These T cell receptor beta chains were read from a single sample in a study of radiation and T cells in renal cell carcinoma. Sequencing was performed with immunoSEQ multiplex PCR; in TCRdb, only in-frame clones are kept and a portion is missing. Of 100,000 to 150,000 clones in the sample, roughly 80% were seen once. This specimen was blood, taken from a patient whose treatment included radiotherapy and nephrectomy. The receptors were sampled from a woman aged 55 to 70 with renal cell carcinoma. The CDR3 runs from the conserved cysteine through the conserved F or W. Each record gives: V gene, J gene, CDR3 length, clone size, D gene, CDR3 protein, CDR3 DNA. The D gene is left open where the match is weak. Some rows mark clone size as missing; the rest say once, few, many or name a class of expanded clone.

v_gene: TRBV30
j_gene: TRBJ2-3
len: 17
abundance: -
d_gene: TRBD2
CDR3aa: CAWSVALSGRGTDTQYF
CDR3nt: TGTGCCTGGAGTGTTGCCCTCTCCGGGAGGGGGACAGATACGCAGTATTTT

v_gene: TRBV5-1
j_gene: TRBJ2-3
len: 14
abundance: -
d_gene: TRBD2
CDR3aa: CASSVAGSTDTQYF
CDR3nt: TGCGCCAGCAGCGTAGCGGGGAGCACAGATACGCAGTATTTT

v_gene: TRBV5-6
j_gene: TRBJ1-3
len: 13
abundance: -
d_gene: -
CDR3aa: CASSLVSGNTIYF
CDR3nt: TGTGCCAGCAGCTTGGTCTCTGGAAACACCATATATTTT

v_gene: TRBV7-2
j_gene: TRBJ1-5
len: 15
abundance: -
d_gene: -
CDR3aa: CASSQSGPNNQPQHF
CDR3nt: TGTGCCAGCAGCCAGTCCGGGCCCAACAATCAGCCCCAGCATTTT

v_gene: TRBV21-1
j_gene: TRBJ2-7
len: 17
abundance: -
d_gene: -
CDR3aa: CASSSRDSKSKPYEQYF
CDR3nt: TGTGCCAGCAGCTCACGGGACTCCAAGTCGAAACCCTACGAGCAGTACTTC

v_gene: TRBV11-1
j_gene: TRBJ2-7
len: 13
abundance: -
d_gene: -
CDR3aa: CASSSYVWDEQYF
CDR3nt: TGTGCCAGCAGCTCGTACGTATGGGACGAGCAGTACTTC

v_gene: TRBV7-7
j_gene: TRBJ2-5
len: 14
abundance: -
d_gene: -
CDR3aa: CASSFGSAQETQYF
CDR3nt: TGTGCTAGCAGCTTCGGATCAGCCCAAGAGACCCAGTACTTC

v_gene: TRBV7-3
j_gene: TRBJ2-3
len: 14
abundance: -
d_gene: -
CDR3aa: CASSPRLRGDTQYF
CDR3nt: TGTGCCAGCAGCCCCCGACTGCGGGGAGATACGCAGTATTTT

v_gene: TRBV6-5
j_gene: TRBJ1-6
len: 12
abundance: -
d_gene: TRBD1
CDR3aa: CATGQGNSPLHF
CDR3nt: TGTGCCACGGGACAGGGAAATTCACCCCTCCACTTT

v_gene: TRBV7-2
j_gene: TRBJ1-5
len: 16
abundance: -
d_gene: -
CDR3aa: CASSLEGSSDVQPQHF
CDR3nt: TGTGCCAGCAGCTTAGAAGGCAGCAGCGATGTTCAGCCCCAGCATTTT

v_gene: TRBV15
j_gene: TRBJ2-2
len: 15
abundance: -
d_gene: TRBD1
CDR3aa: CATSIYTGATGELFF
CDR3nt: TGTGCCACCAGCATCTATACAGGGGCCACCGGGGAGCTGTTTTTT

v_gene: TRBV18
j_gene: TRBJ2-7
len: 14
abundance: -
d_gene: -
CDR3aa: CASSLRIGLYEQYF
CDR3nt: TGTGCCAGCTCACTCAGGATAGGTCTTTACGAGCAGTACTTC

v_gene: TRBV28
j_gene: TRBJ1-4
len: 16
abundance: -
d_gene: -
CDR3aa: CASSLPGYPTNEKLFF
CDR3nt: TGTGCCAGCAGTTTACCAGGGTACCCAACTAATGAAAAACTGTTTTTT

v_gene: TRBV18
j_gene: TRBJ2-1
len: 16
abundance: -
d_gene: TRBD1
CDR3aa: CASSPRQGPFYNEQFF
CDR3nt: TGTGCCAGCTCACCCCGACAGGGGCCCTTCTACAATGAGCAGTTCTTC

v_gene: TRBV12-5
j_gene: TRBJ2-2
len: 16
abundance: -
d_gene: TRBD2
CDR3aa: CASGLTSGSVTGELFF
CDR3nt: TGTGCTAGTGGACTTACTAGCGGGAGTGTCACCGGGGAGCTGTTTTTT

v_gene: TRBV19
j_gene: TRBJ2-1
len: 16
abundance: -
d_gene: TRBD2
CDR3aa: CASSPLAGANYNEQFF
CDR3nt: TGTGCCAGTAGTCCGCTAGCGGGGGCAAACTACAATGAGCAGTTCTTC

v_gene: TRBV4-1
j_gene: TRBJ2-2
len: 15
abundance: few
d_gene: -
CDR3aa: CASKKGTDGTGELFF
CDR3nt: TGCGCCAGCAAAAAGGGAACAGACGGCACCGGGGAGCTGTTTTTT

v_gene: TRBV4-1
j_gene: TRBJ2-2
len: 18
abundance: -
d_gene: TRBD1
CDR3aa: CASSQLWGQGASDGELFF
CDR3nt: TGCGCCAGCAGCCAACTGTGGGGACAGGGGGCGTCGGACGGGGAGCTGTTTTTT

v_gene: TRBV5-1
j_gene: TRBJ1-2
len: 13
abundance: -
d_gene: TRBD1
CDR3aa: CASSWTGEYGYTF
CDR3nt: TGCGCCAGCAGCTGGACAGGGGAATATGGCTACACCTTC

v_gene: TRBV2
j_gene: TRBJ2-6
len: 15
abundance: -
d_gene: TRBD2
CDR3aa: CASSPAGAGANVLTF
CDR3nt: TGTGCCAGCAGCCCCGCGGGGGCTGGGGCCAACGTCCTGACTTTC

v_gene: TRBV5-1
j_gene: TRBJ2-2
len: 13
abundance: -
d_gene: -
CDR3aa: CASSPTVAGELFF
CDR3nt: TGCGCCAGCAGCCCTACCGTCGCCGGGGAGCTGTTTTTT

v_gene: TRBV21-1
j_gene: TRBJ1-5
len: 15
abundance: few
d_gene: -
CDR3aa: CASSPGGGWNQPQHF
CDR3nt: TGTGCCAGCAGCCCCGGAGGGGGGTGGAATCAGCCCCAGCATTTT

v_gene: TRBV27
j_gene: TRBJ1-6
len: 15
abundance: -
d_gene: TRBD1
CDR3aa: CASTYRGLGNSPLHF
CDR3nt: TGTGCCAGCACCTACAGGGGGCTGGGTAATTCACCCCTCCACTTT

v_gene: TRBV2
j_gene: TRBJ2-7
len: 13
abundance: once
d_gene: -
CDR3aa: CASSEGQSYEQYF
CDR3nt: TGTGCCAGCAGTGAAGGGCAGTCCTACGAGCAGTACTTC